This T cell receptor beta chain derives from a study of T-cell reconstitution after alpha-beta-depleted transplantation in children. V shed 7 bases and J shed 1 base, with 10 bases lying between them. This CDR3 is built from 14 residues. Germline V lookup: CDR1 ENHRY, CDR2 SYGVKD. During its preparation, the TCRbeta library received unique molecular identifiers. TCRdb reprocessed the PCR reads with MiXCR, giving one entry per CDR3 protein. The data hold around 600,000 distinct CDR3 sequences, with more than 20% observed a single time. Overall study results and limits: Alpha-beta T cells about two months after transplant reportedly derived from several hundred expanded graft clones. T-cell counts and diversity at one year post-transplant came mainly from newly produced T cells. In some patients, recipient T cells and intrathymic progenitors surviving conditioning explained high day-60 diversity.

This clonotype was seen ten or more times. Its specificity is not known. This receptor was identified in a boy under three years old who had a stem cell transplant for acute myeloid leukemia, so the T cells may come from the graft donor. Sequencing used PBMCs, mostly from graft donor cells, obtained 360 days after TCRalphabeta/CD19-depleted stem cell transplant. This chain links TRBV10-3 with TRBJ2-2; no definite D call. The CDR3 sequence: CAIMGSENTGELFF. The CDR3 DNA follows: TGTGCCATCATGGGCAGCGAGAACACCGGGGAGCTGTTTTTT.